This T cell receptor beta chain originates from a study of Ad26.COV2.S vaccination and SARS-CoV-2 variants. Study in general: The COV1001 Ad26.COV2.S trial arm included the donor. In the study, Ad26.COV2.S was injected intramuscularly once, or twice 56 days apart. The study's findings and limits: People who got the vaccine had more spike-specific TCR breadth than people who got placebo.

Notes on this clone: Its antigen is not identified.

Treatment defined: some 19 received Ad26.COV2.S at low or high dose, single or two shots; roughly 5 received placebo; per-sample allocation not given. Collection of samples fell on day 63 after the first vaccine or placebo injection. Spike of the Wuhan-strain SARS-CoV-2 was expressed by an Ad26 vector, which formed the vaccine. Using immunoSEQ multiplex PCR, the repertoire was profiled, and TCRdb retains in-frame clones only, with some absent. The sample includes about 470,000 clones, about 90% seen only once; the top ten take around 4.5%. The sequenced sample was peripheral blood, obtained in a trial of Ad26.COV2.S vaccine versus placebo. This TCR was recovered from a person aged 18-65 years who received the Ad26.COV2.S COVID-19 vaccine or a placebo.

CDR3 nucleotide sequence: TGTGCCAGCAGCGTAGCTGACGGGGAGCTGGATACGCAGTATTTT. Translating it yields CASSVADGELDTQYF. The genes are TRBV9 and TRBJ2-3; D possibly corresponds to TRBD2 (5 bases). The CDR3 extends over 15 amino acids. Germline V gives CDR1 SGDLS, CDR2 YYNGEE. Trimming removed 0 bases at V and 6 bases at J, with 14 bases between.